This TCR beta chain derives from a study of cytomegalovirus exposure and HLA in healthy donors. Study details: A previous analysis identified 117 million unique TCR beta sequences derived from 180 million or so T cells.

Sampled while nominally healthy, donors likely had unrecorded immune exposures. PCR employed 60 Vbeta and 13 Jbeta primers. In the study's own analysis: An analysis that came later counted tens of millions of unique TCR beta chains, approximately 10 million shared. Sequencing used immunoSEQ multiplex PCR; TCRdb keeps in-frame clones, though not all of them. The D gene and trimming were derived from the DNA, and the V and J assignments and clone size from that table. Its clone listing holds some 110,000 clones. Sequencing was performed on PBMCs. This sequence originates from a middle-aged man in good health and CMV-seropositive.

The DNA for the CDR3 is TGTGCCAGCAGCTTGGTACAGGGAAACACTGAAGCTTTCTTT. Its protein is CASSLVQGNTEAFF. This rearrangement joins TRBV28 to TRBJ1-1, with D possibly being TRBD1 (6 bases). V lost 6 bases and J 2 bases, leaving 13 bases between the germline ends. There are 14 residues in the CDR3. Germline CDR1 and CDR2: MDHEN and SYDVKM.